This TCR beta chain appears in the sequencing data of a study of T cells in Graves' hyperthyroidism and ophthalmopathy. V lost 7 bases and J lost 3, with 9 bases in between. This CDR3 spans 13 amino acids. Germline V gene data show CDR1 as MNHNS and CDR2 as SASEGT. TCR beta CDR3 regions were amplified from RNA. The HTBI primer set served for first-round RT-PCR of the TCR CDR3. From the multiplex PCR reads, TCRdb called clonotypes with MiXCR, one entry per CDR3 protein. The sample lists 550,000 to 600,000 distinct CDR3 sequences, about 14% occurring once. Source material: blood. This chain connects TRBV6-1 to TRBJ2-2; perhaps TRBD1 as D (6 bases). This clonotype was obtained from a woman aged 18-29 years with Graves' ophthalmopathy. Here the CDR3 DNA reads TGTGCCAGCACTACAGGGCACACCGGGGAGCTGTTTTTT. Encoded protein: CASTTGHTGELFF.